What follows are 18 T cell receptor beta chains derived from one specimen sequenced in a study of regulatory T cells in long-lasting Graves disease. Through Arm-PCR of CDR3 regions and iRepertoire HTBI primers, TCR beta libraries were built. Via MiXCR, TCRdb re-called the multiplex PCR reads, giving one row per CDR3 protein. The table lists a few hundred thousand distinct CDR3 sequences, 12% of them singletons. Time point of the sample: newly diagnosed GD, antithyroid drugs for less than 3 months. There was RNA extracted from PBMCs, and the TCR library was made from it. The sample was also linked to a second study, of T cells in Graves' hyperthyroidism and ophthalmopathy.

The sample was peripheral blood mononuclear cells (PBMCs), taken at new diagnosis, from a patient treated with antithyroid drugs. All receptors derive from a woman aged 18-30 years with Graves disease.

This clonotype appeared many times. The chain combines TRBV20-1 with TRBJ2-3; no definite D call. Deletions cut 6 bases from V and 5 bases from J, with 18 bases between. The CDR3 has 14 amino acids. CDR1 is DFQATT, CDR2 SNEGSKA, per germline (reference sequence). The CDR3 DNA is TGCAGTGCCAACCCGACGGAAGCCCTAGATACGCAGTATTTT. The encoded protein is CSANPTEALDTQYF.

This clonotype was detected many times. CDR3 amino acids: CSASQAYSNQPQHF. The CDR3 bases are TGCAGTGCTAGCCAGGCTTATAGCAATCAGCCCCAGCATTTT. This chain connects TRBV20-1 to TRBJ1-5; the D is unclear. This CDR3 is 14 amino acids long. V lost 3 bases to trimming and J lost 0 bases, with 9 bases between them. Germline-derived CDR1 and CDR2 are DFQATT and SNEGSKA (reference sequence).

This clonotype appeared many times. The V call is TRBV7-9, the J call TRBJ2-2, with 7 bases aligning to TRBD1. Germline V gene data show CDR1 as SEHNR and CDR2 as FQNEAQ (reference sequence). The V gene end was trimmed by 6 bases and the J gene end by 7 bases; junction bases not matched to a gene: 8. The CDR3 covers 14 residues. CDR3 nucleotides: TGTGCCAGCAGTATTACAGGGGAGCACGGGGAGCTGTTTTTT. This sequence encodes CASSITGEHGELFF.

This clonotype was detected many times. This chain links TRBV12-3 or TRBV12-4 with TRBJ2-3; D gene unclear. V shed 6 bases and J shed 5 bases, with 9 bases lying between them. This CDR3 is built from 12 residues. The CDR3: CASSFRRDTQYF. The CDR3 DNA sequence: TGTGCCAGCAGCTTTCGCCGAGATACGCAGTATTTT.

This sequence joins TRBV6-2 or TRBV6-3 and TRBJ2-3; D is possibly TRBD1 (6 bases). Germline V CDR1 and CDR2: MNHEY, SVGEGT. CDR3 size: 14 residues. V lost 4 bases, J lost 5 bases, and 13 bases lay in between. CDR3 residues: CASSFAGVVDTQYF. The CDR3 nucleotides are TGTGCCAGCAGTTTCGCAGGGGTTGTAGATACGCAGTATTTT.

This clonotype occurred many times. The V call is TRBV7-8, the J call TRBJ2-7; 11 bases fit TRBD2. With 3 bases clipped from V and 2 bases from J, the junction kept 9 bases outside the gene matches. The CDR3 length is 17 residues. Germline V gene sequence: CDR1 SGHVS, CDR2 FQNEAQ. The CDR3 DNA follows: TGTGCCAGCAGCTTCGATGAGACTAGCGGGATCACCTACGAGCAGTACTTC. It codes for CASSFDETSGITYEQYF.

The chain employs TRBV2 and TRBJ2-1; weak D call: TRBD1 (5 bases). Trimming removed 4 bases from V and 6 bases from J, with 10 bases in between. CDR1 is SNHLY, CDR2 FYNNEI, per germline. The CDR3 is made up of 13 amino acids. CDR3 residues: CASSAGYGNEQFF. Written as DNA, the CDR3 is TGTGCCAGCAGTGCAGGGTATGGCAATGAGCAGTTCTTC.

In this sample, this clonotype turned up a few times. A much larger clonotype is one base distant, so this may be a read error. The CDR3 DNA is TGTGCCAGCAGTTACGGGACTAGCCTCGGGGAGCTGTTTTTT. Its translation: CASSYGTSLGELFF. The rearrangement links TRBV6-5 to TRBJ2-2; 9 bases line up with TRBD2. CDR1 is MNHEY, CDR2 SVGAGI, per germline. V shed 2 bases, J shed 7 bases, and the junction held 2 bases outside the gene matches. This CDR3 has 14 residues.

This chain joins TRBV6-1 and TRBJ2-4; no clear D. This CDR3 contains 16 residues. Trimming cost V 7 bases and J 0 bases, with 16 bases left between them. Germline CDR1 MNHNS, CDR2 SASEGT. In DNA form, the CDR3 reads TGTGCCAGCACCACCCGGGCCCGACTAGCCAAAAACATTCAGTACTTC. Amino acids: CASTTRARLAKNIQYF.

This clonotype was detected only a few times. CDR3 sequence reads: CASSQGIGQHATNYGYTF. Written as DNA, the CDR3 is TGCGCCAGCAGCCAAGGAATAGGACAGCACGCAACTAACTATGGCTACACCTTC. This chain uses TRBV4-1 with TRBJ1-2, with D perhaps TRBD1 (6 bases). V was clipped by 1 base and J by 0 bases, with 18 bases between them. The germline gives CDR1 MGHRA, CDR2 YSYEKL. The CDR3 runs 18 residues.

This clonotype turned up a few times. The V gene is TRBV4-3, the J gene TRBJ2-4; D not resolved. Germline V gene data show CDR1 as LGHNA and CDR2 as YSLEER. CDR3 length equals 15 residues. Trimming removed 0 bases at V and 0 bases at J, with 6 bases between. The CDR3 bases are TGCGCCAGCAGCCAAGATCTGGTAGCCAAAAACATTCAGTACTTC. Translated: CASSQDLVAKNIQYF.

This clonotype showed up many times. The V gene is TRBV7-8, the J gene TRBJ1-2, with D uncertain. The germline V gene has CDR1 SGHVS and CDR2 FQNEAQ. CDR3 length equals 14 residues. Trimming pared 5 bases from V and 2 bases from J, leaving 12 bases between. CDR3 DNA sequence: TGTGCCAGCAGCCTACCCGGGCCAAACTATGGCTACACCTTC. This gives the protein CASSLPGPNYGYTF.

In this sample, this clonotype turned up many times. The chain employs TRBV7-3 and TRBJ2-3; D may match TRBD1 or TRBD2 (5 bases each). Per germline, CDR1 SGHTA and CDR2 FQGTGA. V lost 5 bases and J lost 3, with 18 bases in between. The CDR3 has 16 amino acids. CDR3 amino acids: CASSAPRGARTDTQYF. CDR3 bases: TGTGCCAGCAGCGCCCCGAGGGGCGCAAGGACAGATACGCAGTATTTT. The full variable domain, in which reference TRBV7-3 and TRBJ2-3 provide the parts outside the CDR3, is GAGVSQTPSNKVTEKGKYVELRCDPISGHTALYWYRQSLGQGPEFLIYFQGTGAADDSGLPNDRFFAVRPEGSVSTLKIQRTERGDSAVYLCASSAPRGARTDTQYFGPGTRLTVL.

V gene TRBV28 combines with J gene TRBJ2-7, with 10 bases lining up with TRBD1. Germline CDR1 and CDR2: MDHEN and SYDVKM. CDR3 length: 12 amino acids. After removal of 8 bases from V and 7 bases from J, the junction contained 5 bases not matched to a gene. For the CDR3, the DNA is TGTGCCAGCGGGACAGGGGTAGGGGAGCAGTACTTC. Encoded protein: CASGTGVGEQYF.

This clonotype was picked up many times. The chain links TRBV18 to TRBJ2-3; tentatively, D is TRBD1 or TRBD2 (6 bases each). Germline values: CDR1 KGHSH, CDR2 LQKENI. V was cut by 4 bases and J by 3 bases, with 14 bases left in between. CDR3 size: 15 residues. CDR3 loop: CASSHPGATTDTQYF. The CDR3 coding sequence is TGTGCCAGCTCACATCCGGGGGCGACAACAGATACGCAGTATTTT.

At least ten counts were recorded for this clonotype. The rearrangement joins TRBV7-2 to TRBJ2-5; 7 nucleotides line up with TRBD1. V was pared by 4 bases and J by 4 bases, with 12 bases of the junction left unmatched. Germline V lookup: CDR1 SGHTA, CDR2 FQGNSA. The CDR3 has 16 residues. DNA of the CDR3: TGTGCCAGCAGCTCCCGCCACAGGGGAAGAGGAGAGACCCAGTACTTC. This gives the protein CASSSRHRGRGETQYF.

V is TRBV15 and J is TRBJ1-2, with a weak D call TRBD1 (5 bases). The CDR3 runs 15 residues. Germline V gives CDR1 LNHNV, CDR2 YYDKDF (reference sequence). Trimming left V 0 bases short and J 2 bases short, with 10 bases between. The CDR3 here is CATSRDLTENYGYTF. The DNA for the CDR3 is TGTGCCACCAGCAGAGATCTGACAGAAAACTATGGCTACACCTTC.

The sample holds many counts of this clonotype. The chain joins TRBV27 to TRBJ1-1, with unresolved D. From germline, CDR1 is MNHEY and CDR2 SMNVEV (reference sequence). The CDR3 runs 13 residues. The germline V and J ends were trimmed by 2 bases and 4 bases, with 8 bases remaining between them. CDR3 loop: CASSLRGSTEAFF. The CDR3 region has the DNA TGTGCCAGCAGTTTACGGGGTAGCACTGAAGCTTTCTTT.